The TCR beta chain described here comes from a study of cytomegalovirus exposure and HLA in healthy donors. The germline V gene has CDR1 MNHEY and CDR2 SMNVEV (reference sequence). The trim removed 1 base at V and 1 base at J, leaving 4 bases unmatched. The CDR3 length is 16 residues. A note on this clone: Its antigen is still unknown.

Libraries were prepared by immunoSEQ multiplex PCR; TCRdb keeps only in-frame clonotypes and omits some of them. The repertoire holds fewer than 400,000 clones, more than 80% seen once, with around 0.8% in the top ten. Study results and caveats: The authors enumerated around 150 TCR beta chains as linked to cytomegalovirus.

The chain carries TRBV27 and TRBJ2-1; 7 nucleotides match TRBD2. Sequenced sample: PBMCs. This receptor was obtained from a woman aged 18-29 years in good health and CMV-seronegative. The CDR3 here is CASSLLREGSYNEQFF. In DNA form, the CDR3 reads TGTGCCAGCAGTTTATTGAGGGAGGGGTCCTACAATGAGCAGTTCTTC.